The clone carrying this T cell receptor (beta chain) occurred many times. This sample is part of a study of control samples from healthy donors and cancer patients. Sequenced by immunoSEQ multiplex PCR; TCRdb stores in-frame clones only, minus some. The sample has 95,000 to 100,000 clones, around 80% seen once; the top ten hold 1.5% to 2.5%. The TCR comes from a man between 60 and 70 years old in good health. Sequences were obtained from blood.

CDR3 region: CSGQTGDSYNEQFF. The CDR3 nucleotides read TGCAGCGGACAAACAGGAGACTCCTACAATGAGCAGTTCTTC. V is TRBV29-1 and J is TRBJ2-1; D may be TRBD1 (5 bases). The CDR3 spans 14 residues. CDR1 is SQVTM and CDR2 is ANQGSEA in the germline V gene. V was trimmed by 7 bases and J by 0 bases, leaving 13 bases between them.